The 32 T cell receptor beta chains below all came from one sample that was sequenced in a study of blood T cell dynamics during melanoma immunotherapy. As for time point: pre-treatment baseline. Clones were read by immunoSEQ multiplex PCR, and TCRdb kept only the in-frame ones, dropping some. Altogether 15,000 to 20,000 clones are present, roughly nine tenths being singletons, with the ten largest covering about 2%. The sequencing here drew on blood, taken from a patient treated with checkpoint blockade. The source of these receptors is a human donor with melanoma.

The gene calls are TRBV15 and TRBJ2-2; 9 positions agree with TRBD2. The CDR3 loop spans 14 amino acids. V was clipped by 6 bases and J by 5 bases; unmatched bases: 4. From germline, CDR1 is LNHNV and CDR2 YYDKDF (reference sequence). The CDR3 bases are TGTGCCACCAGTGGGCGGGAGGGGACCGGGGAGCTGTTTTTT. It is translated as CATSGREGTGELFF. Full variable domain (outside the CDR3, taken from reference TRBV15 and TRBJ2-2): DAMVIQNPRYQVTQFGKPVTLSCSQTLNHNVMYWYQQKSSQAPKLLFHYYDKDFNNEADTPDNFQSRRPNTSFCFLDIRSPGLGDTAMYLCATSGREGTGELFFGEGSRLTVL.

This chain connects TRBV7-3 to TRBJ1-6; D gene ambiguous. Trimming cost V 1 base and J 0 bases, with 13 bases left between them. Germline values: CDR1 SGHTA, CDR2 FQGTGA. CDR3 length: 18 amino acids. The CDR3 sequence: CASSLRGQDRSYNSPLHF. The CDR3 DNA reads TGTGCCAGCAGCTTAAGAGGTCAGGACCGCTCCTATAATTCACCCCTCCACTTT.

The chain links TRBV2 to TRBJ2-1, with 7 nucleotides matching TRBD2. Germline values: CDR1 SNHLY, CDR2 FYNNEI. The V gene end was trimmed by 6 bases and the J gene end by 3 bases; junction bases not matched to a gene: 8. CDR3 length equals 15 residues. The CDR3 is CASSKSGTNYNEQFF. The CDR3 bases are TGTGCCAGCAGCAAGAGCGGGACCAACTACAATGAGCAGTTCTTC. Looking up the rest from reference TRBV2 and TRBJ2-1 gives the full variable domain: EPEVTQTPSHQVTQMGQEVILRCVPISNHLYFYWYRQILGQKVEFLVSFYNNEISEKSEIFDDQFSVERPDGSNFTLKIRSTKLEDSAMYFCASSKSGTNYNEQFFGPGTRLTVL.

The CDR3 region is CASRIGGKGETQYF. CDR3 DNA: TGTGCCAGCAGAATAGGGGGAAAAGGTGAGACCCAGTACTTC. V is TRBV27 and J is TRBJ2-5; weak D call: TRBD1 (6 bases). CDR3 length: 14 residues. Trimming left V 6 bases short and J 5 bases short, with 16 bases between. The V gene's germline CDR1 is MNHEY and CDR2 SMNVEV (reference sequence).

The CDR3 nucleotides are TGCGCCAGCAGCCAAACGGACAGAGATAATGAAAAACTGTTTTTT. Translating gives CASSQTDRDNEKLFF. The V gene is TRBV4-3, the J gene TRBJ1-4, with D possibly matching TRBD1 (6 bases). Germline V lookup: CDR1 LGHNA, CDR2 YSLEER. Between the trimmed V and J ends, which lost 2 bases and 4 bases, there was a span of 11 bases. CDR3 length equals 15 residues.

The chain uses TRBV15 and TRBJ1-3, with D hard to call. Trimming left V 5 bases short and J 0 bases short, with 14 bases between. Germline V gives CDR1 LNHNV, CDR2 YYDKDF (reference sequence). The CDR3 is made up of 16 amino acids. The CDR3 region is CATSPRTLRSGNTIYF. The CDR3 nucleotides are TGTGCCACCAGCCCCAGGACGCTTCGCTCTGGAAACACCATATATTTT.

The genes are TRBV25-1 and TRBJ2-5; 10 nucleotides align to TRBD1. Looked up from germline, CDR1 is MGHDK and CDR2 is SYGVNS. Trimming took 2 bases from V and 5 from J; bases not matched to a gene: 8. The CDR3 runs to 16 residues. The CDR3 region has the DNA TGTGCCAGCAGTGAAGGGGGGACAGGGGAAGGGGAGACCCAGTACTTC. It translates to CASSEGGTGEGETQYF.

The CDR3 DNA reads as TGTGCCAGCAGCTTTACAGGGGGAAACACTGAAGCTTTCTTT. It is translated as CASSFTGGNTEAFF. The chain has TRBV7-3 and TRBJ1-1; 8 nucleotides agree with TRBD1. The ends lost 3 bases at V and 2 bases at J; junction bases unmatched: 2. Germline CDR1 is SGHTA and CDR2 is FQGTGA. CDR3 length equals 14 residues.

The V and J genes are TRBV19 and TRBJ1-1; D is perhaps TRBD1 (5 bases). The CDR3 is 15 amino acids. V lost 3 bases and J lost 4, with 15 bases in between. Germline CDR1 and CDR2: LNHDA and SQIVND (reference sequence). The CDR3 DNA is TGTGCCAGTAGTATTGGGACCGCTTTTTTCACTGAAGCTTTCTTT. It yields the protein CASSIGTAFFTEAFF.

The rearrangement links TRBV19 to TRBJ2-6; D is perhaps TRBD1 (6 bases). The V gene's germline CDR1 is LNHDA and CDR2 SQIVND (reference sequence). V lost 3 bases, J lost 0 bases, and 12 bases lay in between. This CDR3 region has 17 residues. CDR3 nucleotide sequence: TGTGCCAGTAGTATCGGGCAGGGGAGCTCTGGGGCCAACGTCCTGACTTTC. Its protein product is CASSIGQGSSGANVLTF.

V gene TRBV5-1 combines with J gene TRBJ1-1; no clear D gene. The CDR3 covers 15 residues. The V gene's germline CDR1 is SGHRS and CDR2 YFSETQ. V dropped 0 bases and J dropped 5 bases, with 14 bases sitting between them. In DNA, the CDR3 is TGCGCCAGCAGCTTGGTTCCGACTTCGGGGACTGAAGCTTTCTTT. Amino acids: CASSLVPTSGTEAFF.

The CDR3 loop is CASSVGQGIQETQYF. The DNA for the CDR3 is TGTGCCAGCAGCGTAGGGCAGGGAATCCAAGAGACCCAGTACTTC. The gene calls are TRBV9 and TRBJ2-5; TRBD1 might be the D (5 bases). The CDR3 consists of 15 residues. Germline V gene sequence: CDR1 SGDLS, CDR2 YYNGEE. V gave up 0 bases and J gave up 1 base, with 10 bases separating them. Variable domain in full (rest from reference TRBV9 and TRBJ2-5): DSGVTQTPKHLITATGQRVTLRCSPRSGDLSVYWYQQSLDQGLQFLIQYYNGEERAKGNILERFSAQQFPDLHSELNLSSLELGDSALYFCASSVGQGIQETQYFGPGTRLLVL.

The chain combines TRBV12-2 with TRBJ2-3; TRBD1 is taken as the D call from the table, unchecked against the DNA. TRBV12-2 is annotated as a pseudogene. The CDR3 has 12 amino acids. CDR3 in amino acids: CASRPHEDTQYF. The CDR3 coding sequence is TGTGCAAGTCGCCCACACGAAGATACGCAGTATTTT.

The chain joins TRBV28 to TRBJ1-2; unclear D gene. The ends were cut back, 3 bases at V and 0 bases at J, with 11 bases in the middle. Germline lookup yields CDR1 MDHEN and CDR2 SYDVKM. The CDR3 spans 15 residues. The CDR3 sequence: CASSFGQKANYGYTF. CDR3 DNA sequence: TGTGCCAGCAGTTTTGGCCAGAAAGCTAACTATGGCTACACCTTC.

The rearrangement links TRBV7-9 to TRBJ2-7, with TRBD1 identical over 8 bases. Germline V gives CDR1 SEHNR, CDR2 FQNEAQ (reference sequence). This CDR3 has 15 residues. Germline trimming cut 3 bases from V and 0 bases from J; bases unmatched to any gene: 4. In nucleotides, the CDR3 is TGTGCCAGCAGCTTTGAACAGGGGGTCTCCTACGAGCAGTACTTC. Translation: CASSFEQGVSYEQYF.

V and J are TRBV28 and TRBJ1-2; 12 bases are a match to TRBD1. The CDR3 spans 17 residues. V was pared by 6 bases and J by 0 bases, with 8 bases of the junction left unmatched. Germline-derived CDR1 and CDR2 are MDHEN and SYDVKM. CDR3 sequence reads: CASRPGQGAKANYGYTF. CDR3 in DNA: TGTGCCAGCAGGCCGGGACAGGGGGCGAAAGCTAACTATGGCTACACCTTC.

This sequence joins TRBV9 and TRBJ2-6, with no clear D. The CDR3 covers 14 residues. Germline CDR1 and CDR2: SGDLS and YYNGEE. Trimming cost V 2 bases and J 4 bases, with 7 bases left between them. The DNA of the CDR3 is TGTGCCAGCAGCGTGTCAACCGGGGCCAACGTCCTGACTTTC. Translation: CASSVSTGANVLTF.

V usage is TRBV19 and J usage is TRBJ2-1; 8 nucleotides agree with TRBD2. V shed 2 bases and J 0 bases; nucleotides not matched to a gene: 15. The CDR3 extends over 20 amino acids. CDR1 and CDR2 from the germline V gene are LNHDA and SQIVND (reference sequence). This CDR3 reads CASSIRMGSGAISSYNEQFF. CDR3 bases: TGTGCCAGTAGTATAAGGATGGGTAGCGGGGCGATCAGCTCCTACAATGAGCAGTTCTTC.

The chain uses TRBV5-1 and TRBJ2-5, with a possible D match to TRBD2 (6 bases). Trimming left V 0 bases short and J 5 bases short, with 17 bases between. CDR1 is SGHRS, CDR2 YFSETQ, per germline. This CDR3 comprises 16 residues. The CDR3 here is CASSLDFGAGRETQYF. The CDR3 DNA reads TGCGCCAGCAGCTTGGATTTCGGGGCGGGGAGGGAGACCCAGTACTTC.

The chain recombines TRBV10-3 with TRBJ2-7; unclear D gene. V was trimmed by 3 bases and J by 5 bases, leaving 11 bases between them. Looked up from germline, CDR1 is ENHRY and CDR2 is SYGVKD. This CDR3 has 13 residues. The chain's CDR3 is CAISESGWNEQYF. CDR3 in DNA: TGTGCCATCAGTGAATCGGGTTGGAACGAGCAGTACTTC.

This chain uses TRBV2 with TRBJ2-3, with a tentative D call TRBD2 (5 bases). The ends were cut back, 1 base at V and 6 bases at J, with 8 bases in the middle. This CDR3 is built from 13 residues. Germline values: CDR1 SNHLY, CDR2 FYNNEI. CDR3 DNA sequence: TGTGCCAGCAGTGAAGTGGGAGTGGATACGCAGTATTTT. Its protein is CASSEVGVDTQYF.

Only a few counts were recorded for this clone. This chain connects TRBV6-1 to TRBJ1-5, with D tentatively TRBD1 (6 bases). Germline CDR1 reads MNHNS; CDR2 reads SASEGT. The CDR3 extends over 15 amino acids. V lost 2 bases and J lost 1, with 9 bases in between. The CDR3 reads CASSERGPSNQPQHF. The CDR3 nucleotides are TGTGCCAGCAGTGAACGGGGGCCAAGCAATCAGCCCCAGCATTTT.

This clone was seen a few times. The chain employs TRBV6-5 and TRBJ1-2; 7 positions agree with TRBD1. From germline, CDR1 is MNHEY and CDR2 SVGAGI. The length of the CDR3 is 13 residues. J lost 5 bases, V lost 6 bases, and 6 bases had no gene match. CDR3: CASRRTGPYGYTF. The CDR3 DNA is TGTGCCAGCAGGAGGACAGGACCATATGGCTACACCTTC.

CDR3 nucleotide sequence: TGTGCCAGCAGCCCGGGAGCGCGGAGGGGTCCAGATACGCAGTATTTT. This gives the protein CASSPGARRGPDTQYF. The chain is built from TRBV7-2 and TRBJ2-3, with a weak D call TRBD2 (6 bases). Germline V CDR1 and CDR2: SGHTA, FQGNSA. V was cut by 5 bases and J by 4 bases, with 19 bases left in between. This CDR3 contains 16 residues. Supplemented by reference TRBV7-2 and TRBJ2-3, the full variable domain reads GAGVSQSPSNKVTEKGKDVELRCDPISGHTALYWYRQSLGQGLEFLIYFQGNSAPDKSGLPSDRFSAERTGGSVSTLTIQRTQQEDSAVYLCASSPGARRGPDTQYFGPGTRLTVL.

The chain is built from TRBV4-3 and TRBJ2-3; weak D call: TRBD2 (6 bases). Germline V gene data show CDR1 as LGHNA and CDR2 as YSLEER. This CDR3 has 15 amino acids. The V end was cut by 7 bases, the J end by 5 bases, with 19 bases between. CDR3 nucleotides: TGCGCCAGCACCCCCGGGCGCGGGGTGGGAGATACGCAGTATTTT. Translating gives CASTPGRGVGDTQYF.

This clone was observed a few times. This sequence joins TRBV18 and TRBJ1-2; D is uncertain. The CDR3 is 13 residues long. From germline, CDR1 is KGHSH and CDR2 LQKENI. Trimming cost V 4 bases and J 6 bases, with 12 bases left between them. The CDR3: CASSRRASDGYTF. CDR3 in DNA: TGTGCCAGCTCACGGAGGGCCTCCGATGGCTACACCTTC.

The J gene is TRBJ1-5, the V gene TRBV28, with D possibly TRBD1 on 6 matching bases. V was cut by 6 bases and J by 8 bases, with 17 bases left in between. Germline V gene data show CDR1 as MDHEN and CDR2 as SYDVKM. There are 14 residues in the CDR3. The CDR3 loop is CASSSGQFRKPQHF. The CDR3 DNA reads as TGTGCCAGCAGCTCAGGACAGTTTCGGAAGCCCCAGCATTTT.

J is TRBJ1-4 and V is TRBV7-8; possibly TRBD1 for D (5 bases). CDR1 is SGHVS and CDR2 is FQNEAQ in the germline V gene. The CDR3 spans 17 residues. Trimming took off 1 base at V and 0 bases at J, with 12 bases between the two ends. DNA of the CDR3: TGTGCCAGCAGCTTAGTTATAGGGGCAGCAACTAATGAAAAACTGTTTTTT. Protein: CASSLVIGAATNEKLFF.

This clone showed up just a few times. This chain uses TRBV2 with TRBJ2-7; D is perhaps TRBD1 (5 bases). With 6 bases removed from V and 0 bases from J, the gap between germline ends came to 15 bases. The CDR3 sequence is 15 residues long. Germline V gives CDR1 SNHLY, CDR2 FYNNEI. DNA for the CDR3: TGTGCCAGCAGCCCTGACAGCATAGTCTCCTACGAGCAGTACTTC. It is translated as CASSPDSIVSYEQYF. The variable domain in full, with the rest retrieved from reference TRBV2 and TRBJ2-7, is EPEVTQTPSHQVTQMGQEVILRCVPISNHLYFYWYRQILGQKVEFLVSFYNNEISEKSEIFDDQFSVERPDGSNFTLKIRSTKLEDSAMYFCASSPDSIVSYEQYFGPGTRLTVT.

This chain connects TRBV28 to TRBJ1-2; D is undetermined. Trimming left V 2 bases short and J 4 bases short, with 14 bases between. Germline CDR1 reads MDHEN; CDR2 reads SYDVKM. The CDR3 extends over 15 amino acids. The CDR3 sequence is CASSLEGRGPYGYTF. The CDR3 DNA is TGTGCCAGCAGTTTAGAGGGAAGAGGGCCCTATGGCTACACCTTC.

The CDR3 DNA is TGTGCCTCCTCGAGGGGGACAGGGAACAATCAGCCCCAGCATTTT. It specifies CASSRGTGNNQPQHF. The chain couples TRBV27 to TRBJ1-5, with 9 bases that match TRBD1. CDR3 size: 15 residues. Germline assignment: CDR1 MNHEY and CDR2 SMNVEV (reference sequence). The J segment lost 3 bases and the V segment lost 11 bases, leaving 11 bases of the junction unmatched.

This clone has just one count. The rearrangement uses TRBV6-4 and TRBJ1-6, with unresolved D. V was trimmed by 0 bases and J by 9 bases, leaving 3 bases between them. Germline V lookup: CDR1 MRHNA, CDR2 SNTAGT. The CDR3 extends over 12 amino acids. CDR3 bases: TGTGCCAGCAGTGACTCGGGTTCACCCCTCCACTTT. Amino acids: CASSDSGSPLHF.